This note documents a single T cell receptor (beta chain) sequence. What it binds is unknown. Samples underwent the assay at deep level. Produced via immunoSEQ multiplex PCR; TCRdb's table is partial and in-frame only. The sample lists some 2 million clones, roughly 96% occurring once. The CDR3 contains 14 residues. V lost 3 bases to trimming and J lost 7 bases, with 13 bases between them. Germline assignment: CDR1 ENHRY and CDR2 SYGVKD. The data stem from a study of shared clonotypes between healthy human individuals. Study-level results: Expectations were that clonotype sharing among donors would be affected by sequencing depth. Genetic and exposure-history diversity was limited by the small donor number. Generation probabilities were higher for clonotypes shared across all four sorted-subset donors than for unshared ones.

The chain uses TRBV10-3 and TRBJ2-1, with D tentatively TRBD2 (5 bases). This clonotype was obtained from a man between 18 and 35 years old in good health. The sequencing input was naive CD4+ T cells sorted from blood. The subset denotes: CD45RA+ positively selected. CDR3: CAISDSQRENEQFF. The CDR3 DNA is TGTGCCATCAGTGACTCTCAGAGGGAAAATGAGCAGTTCTTC.